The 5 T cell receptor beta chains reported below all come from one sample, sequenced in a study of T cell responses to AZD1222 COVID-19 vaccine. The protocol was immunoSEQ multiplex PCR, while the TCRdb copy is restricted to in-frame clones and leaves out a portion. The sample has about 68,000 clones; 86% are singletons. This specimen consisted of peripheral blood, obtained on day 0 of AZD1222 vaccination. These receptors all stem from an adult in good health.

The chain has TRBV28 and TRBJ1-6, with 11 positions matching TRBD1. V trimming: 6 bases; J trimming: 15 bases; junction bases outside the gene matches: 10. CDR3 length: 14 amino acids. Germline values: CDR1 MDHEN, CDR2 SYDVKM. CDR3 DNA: TGTGCCAGCAGATCCGGGACAGGGGGAAATCTCCTCCACTTT. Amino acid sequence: CASRSGTGGNLLHF.

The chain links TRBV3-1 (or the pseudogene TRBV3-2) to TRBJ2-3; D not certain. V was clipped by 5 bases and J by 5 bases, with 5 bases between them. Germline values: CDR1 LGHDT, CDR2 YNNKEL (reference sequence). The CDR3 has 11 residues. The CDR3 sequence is CASSVQDTQYF. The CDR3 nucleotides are TGTGCCAGCAGCGTGCAAGATACGCAGTATTTT.

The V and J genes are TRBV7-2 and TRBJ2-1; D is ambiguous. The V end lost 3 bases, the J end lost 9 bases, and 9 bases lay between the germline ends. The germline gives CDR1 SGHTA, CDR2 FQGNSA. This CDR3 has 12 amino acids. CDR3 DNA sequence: TGTGCCAGCAGCTTCGGTTTGTTTGAGCAGTTCTTC. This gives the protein CASSFGLFEQFF.

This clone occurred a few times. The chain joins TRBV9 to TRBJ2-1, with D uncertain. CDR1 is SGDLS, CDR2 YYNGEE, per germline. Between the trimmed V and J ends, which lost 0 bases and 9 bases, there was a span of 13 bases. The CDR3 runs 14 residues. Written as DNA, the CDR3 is TGTGCCAGCAGCGTAGGGGATAGTACCCCTGAGCAGTTCTTC. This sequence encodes CASSVGDSTPEQFF.

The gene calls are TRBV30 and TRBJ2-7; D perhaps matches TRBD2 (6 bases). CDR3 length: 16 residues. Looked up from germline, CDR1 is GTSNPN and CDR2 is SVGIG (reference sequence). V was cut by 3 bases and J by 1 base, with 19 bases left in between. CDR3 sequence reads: CAWSRFPGLSSYEQYF. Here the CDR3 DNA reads TGTGCCTGGAGCCGTTTTCCGGGACTTTCTTCCTACGAGCAGTACTTC.